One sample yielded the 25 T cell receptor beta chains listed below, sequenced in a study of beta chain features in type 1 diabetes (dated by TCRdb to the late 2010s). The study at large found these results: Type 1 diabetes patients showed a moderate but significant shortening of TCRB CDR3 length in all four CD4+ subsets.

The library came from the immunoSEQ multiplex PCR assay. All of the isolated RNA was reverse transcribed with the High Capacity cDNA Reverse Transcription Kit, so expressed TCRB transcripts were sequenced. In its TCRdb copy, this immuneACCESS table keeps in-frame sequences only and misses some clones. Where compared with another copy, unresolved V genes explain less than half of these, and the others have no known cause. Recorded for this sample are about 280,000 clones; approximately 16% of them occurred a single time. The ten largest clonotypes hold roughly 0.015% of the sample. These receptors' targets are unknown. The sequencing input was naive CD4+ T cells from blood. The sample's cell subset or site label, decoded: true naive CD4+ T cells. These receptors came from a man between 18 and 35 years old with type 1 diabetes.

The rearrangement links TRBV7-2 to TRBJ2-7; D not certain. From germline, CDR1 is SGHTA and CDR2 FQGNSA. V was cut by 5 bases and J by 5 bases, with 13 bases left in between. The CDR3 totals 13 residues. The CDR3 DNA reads TGTGCCAGCAGCAGAGTAATAAACGACGAGCAGTACTTC. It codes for CASSRVINDEQYF.

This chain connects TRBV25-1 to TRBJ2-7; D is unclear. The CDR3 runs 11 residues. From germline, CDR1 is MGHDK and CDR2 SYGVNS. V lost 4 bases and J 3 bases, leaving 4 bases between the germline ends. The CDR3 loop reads CASSVSYEQYF. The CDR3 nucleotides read TGTGCCAGCAGTGTCAGCTACGAGCAGTACTTC.

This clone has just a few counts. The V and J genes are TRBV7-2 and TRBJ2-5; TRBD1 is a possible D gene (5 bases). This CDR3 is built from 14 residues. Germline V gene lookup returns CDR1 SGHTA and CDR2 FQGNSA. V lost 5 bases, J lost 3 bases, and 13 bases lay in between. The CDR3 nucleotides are TGTGCCAGCAGCCTCGACAGCAGCAAAGAGACCCAGTACTTC. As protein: CASSLDSSKETQYF. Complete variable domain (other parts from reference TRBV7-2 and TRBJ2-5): GAGVSQSPSNKVTEKGKDVELRCDPISGHTALYWYRQSLGQGLEFLIYFQGNSAPDKSGLPSDRFSAERTGGSVSTLTIQRTQQEDSAVYLCASSLDSSKETQYFGPGTRLLVL.

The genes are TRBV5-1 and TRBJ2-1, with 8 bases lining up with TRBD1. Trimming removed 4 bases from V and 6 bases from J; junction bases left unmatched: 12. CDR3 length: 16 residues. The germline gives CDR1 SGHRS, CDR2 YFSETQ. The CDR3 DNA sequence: TGCGCCAGCAGCCCGACCAGGACAGGGTCCGGCAATGAGCAGTTCTTC. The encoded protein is CASSPTRTGSGNEQFF.

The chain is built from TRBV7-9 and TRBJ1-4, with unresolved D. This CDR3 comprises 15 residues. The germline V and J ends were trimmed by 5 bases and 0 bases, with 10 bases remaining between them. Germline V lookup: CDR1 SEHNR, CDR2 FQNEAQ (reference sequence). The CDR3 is CASSPRRATNEKLFF. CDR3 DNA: TGTGCCAGCAGCCCTAGACGGGCAACTAATGAAAAACTGTTTTTT.

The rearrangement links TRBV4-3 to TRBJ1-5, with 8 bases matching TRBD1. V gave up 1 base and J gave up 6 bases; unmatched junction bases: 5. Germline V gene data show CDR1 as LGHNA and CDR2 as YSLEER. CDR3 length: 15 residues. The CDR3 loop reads CASSQGTGRGQPQHF. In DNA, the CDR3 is TGCGCCAGCAGCCAAGGGACAGGGCGGGGTCAGCCCCAGCATTTT.

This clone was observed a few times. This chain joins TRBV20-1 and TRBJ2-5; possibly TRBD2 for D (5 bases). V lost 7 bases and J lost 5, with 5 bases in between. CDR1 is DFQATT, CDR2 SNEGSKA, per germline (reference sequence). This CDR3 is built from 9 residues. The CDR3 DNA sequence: TGCAGTGGAGGGGAGACCCAGTACTTC. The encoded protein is CSGGETQYF.

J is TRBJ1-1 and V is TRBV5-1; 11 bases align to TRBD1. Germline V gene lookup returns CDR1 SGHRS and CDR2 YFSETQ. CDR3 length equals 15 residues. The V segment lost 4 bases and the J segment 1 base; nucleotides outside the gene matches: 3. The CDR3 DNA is TGCGCCAGCAGCGGACAGGGGGCCGGGAACACTGAAGCTTTCTTT. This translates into CASSGQGAGNTEAFF.

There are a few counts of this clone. For the CDR3, the DNA is TGTGCCAGCAGCTGGCGTGGGGGCTGGTTCACTGAAGCTTTCTTT. This translates into CASSWRGGWFTEAFF. This sequence joins TRBV5-4 and TRBJ1-1; possibly TRBD1 for D (6 bases). Germline V gene lookup returns CDR1 SGHNT and CDR2 YYREEE (reference sequence). V dropped 3 bases and J dropped 4 bases, with 16 bases sitting between them. This CDR3 has 15 amino acids.

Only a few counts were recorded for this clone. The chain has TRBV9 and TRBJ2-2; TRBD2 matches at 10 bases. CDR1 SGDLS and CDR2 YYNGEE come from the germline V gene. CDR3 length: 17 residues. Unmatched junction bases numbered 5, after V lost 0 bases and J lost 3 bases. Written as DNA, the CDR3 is TGTGCCAGCAGCGTAGACAAGCGGGAGGGGGACACCGGGGAGCTGTTTTTT. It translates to CASSVDKREGDTGELFF.

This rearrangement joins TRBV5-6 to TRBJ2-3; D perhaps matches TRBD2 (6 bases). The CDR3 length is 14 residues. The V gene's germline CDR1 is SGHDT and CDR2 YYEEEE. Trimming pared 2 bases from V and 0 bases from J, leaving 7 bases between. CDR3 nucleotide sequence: TGTGCCAGCAGCTTCCGGGGGAGCACAGATACGCAGTATTTT. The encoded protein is CASSFRGSTDTQYF.

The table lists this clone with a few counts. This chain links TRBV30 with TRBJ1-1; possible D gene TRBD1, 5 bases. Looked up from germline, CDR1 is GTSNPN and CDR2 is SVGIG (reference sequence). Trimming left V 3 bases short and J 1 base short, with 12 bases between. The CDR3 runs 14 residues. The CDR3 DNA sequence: TGTGCCTGGAGAACCGGGACTTCGAACACTGAAGCTTTCTTT. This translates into CAWRTGTSNTEAFF.

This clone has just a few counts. CDR3: CASSGTGHNYGYTF. CDR3 nucleotides: TGTGCCAGCAGCGGGACAGGGCATAACTATGGCTACACCTTC. This rearrangement joins TRBV9 to TRBJ1-2; 8 bases align to TRBD1. The CDR3 totals 14 residues. CDR1 and CDR2 (germline): SGDLS, YYNGEE. Unmatched junction bases numbered 2, after V lost 3 bases and J lost 1 base.

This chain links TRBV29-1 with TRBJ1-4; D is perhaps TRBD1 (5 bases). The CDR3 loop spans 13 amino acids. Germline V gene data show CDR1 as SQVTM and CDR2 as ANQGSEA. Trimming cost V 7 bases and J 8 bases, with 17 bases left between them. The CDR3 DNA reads TGCAGCGCCAAACAGGCTGTTGACGAAAAACTGTTTTTT. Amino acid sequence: CSAKQAVDEKLFF. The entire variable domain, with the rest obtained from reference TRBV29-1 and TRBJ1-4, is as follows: SAVISQKPSRDICQRGTSLTIQCQVDSQVTMMFWYRQQPGQSLTLIATANQGSEATYESGFVIDKFPISRPNLTFSTLTVSNMSPEDSSIYLCSAKQAVDEKLFFGSGTQLSVL.

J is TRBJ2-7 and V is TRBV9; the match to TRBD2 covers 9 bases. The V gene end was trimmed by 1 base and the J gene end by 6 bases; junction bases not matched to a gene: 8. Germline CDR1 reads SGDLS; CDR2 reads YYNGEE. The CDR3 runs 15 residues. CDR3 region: CASSVSGGRVAEQYF. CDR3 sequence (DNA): TGTGCCAGCAGCGTATCAGGCGGGAGGGTGGCCGAGCAGTACTTC.

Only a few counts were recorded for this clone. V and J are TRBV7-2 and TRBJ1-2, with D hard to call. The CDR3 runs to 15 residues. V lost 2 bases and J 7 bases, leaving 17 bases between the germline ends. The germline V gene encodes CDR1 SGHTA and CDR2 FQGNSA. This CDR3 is CASSLLQRPSGGYTF. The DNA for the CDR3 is TGTGCCAGCAGCTTACTACAGAGACCGAGCGGTGGCTACACCTTC.

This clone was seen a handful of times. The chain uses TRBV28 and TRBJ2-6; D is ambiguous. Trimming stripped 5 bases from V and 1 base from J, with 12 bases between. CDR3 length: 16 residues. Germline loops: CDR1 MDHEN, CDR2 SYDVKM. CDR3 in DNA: TGTGCCAGCAGTATCTCCCAGGTGTCTGGGGCCAACGTCCTGACTTTC. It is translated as CASSISQVSGANVLTF.

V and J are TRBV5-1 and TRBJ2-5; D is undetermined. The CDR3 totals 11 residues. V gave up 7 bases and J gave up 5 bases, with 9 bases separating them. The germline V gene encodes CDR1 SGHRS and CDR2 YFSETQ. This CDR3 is CASRGFETQYF. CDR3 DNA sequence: TGCGCCAGCCGAGGTTTCGAGACCCAGTACTTC.

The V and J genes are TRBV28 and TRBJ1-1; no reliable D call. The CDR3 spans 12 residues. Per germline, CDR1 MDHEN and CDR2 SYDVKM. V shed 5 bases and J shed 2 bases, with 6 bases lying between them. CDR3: CASSPLNTEAFF. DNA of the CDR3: TGTGCCAGCAGTCCACTAAACACTGAAGCTTTCTTT.

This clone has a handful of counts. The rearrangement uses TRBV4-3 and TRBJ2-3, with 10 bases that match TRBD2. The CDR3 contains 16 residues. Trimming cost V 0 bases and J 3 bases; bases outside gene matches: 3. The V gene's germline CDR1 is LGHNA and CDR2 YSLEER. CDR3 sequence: CASSQETSGVTDTQYF. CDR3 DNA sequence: TGCGCCAGCAGCCAAGAAACTAGCGGGGTAACAGATACGCAGTATTTT.

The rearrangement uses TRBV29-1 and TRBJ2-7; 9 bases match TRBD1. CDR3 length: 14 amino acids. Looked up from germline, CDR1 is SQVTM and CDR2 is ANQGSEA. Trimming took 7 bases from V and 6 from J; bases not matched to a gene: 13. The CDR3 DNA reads TGCAGCGCGGAACTGGACAGGGGTGGTAGCGAGCAGTACTTC. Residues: CSAELDRGGSEQYF.

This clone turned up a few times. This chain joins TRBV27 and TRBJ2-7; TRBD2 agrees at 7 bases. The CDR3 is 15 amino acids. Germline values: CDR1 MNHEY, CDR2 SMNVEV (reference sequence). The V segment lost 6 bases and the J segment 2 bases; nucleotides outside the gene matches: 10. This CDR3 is CASRMRLAPAYEQYF. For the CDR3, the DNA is TGTGCCAGCAGGATGAGACTAGCTCCCGCCTACGAGCAGTACTTC.

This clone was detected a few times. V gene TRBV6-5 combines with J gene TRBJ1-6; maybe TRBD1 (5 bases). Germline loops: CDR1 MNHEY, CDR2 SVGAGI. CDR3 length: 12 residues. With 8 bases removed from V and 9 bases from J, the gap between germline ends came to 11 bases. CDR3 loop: CASQGNGSPLHF. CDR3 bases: TGTGCCAGCCAGGGTAATGGTTCACCCCTCCACTTT.

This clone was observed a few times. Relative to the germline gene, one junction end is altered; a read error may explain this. CDR3 coding DNA: TGTGCCAGCAGCTTAGCGGCGGGACAGGTCGCCTTC. Translation gives CASSLAAGQVAF. This chain joins TRBV7-9 and TRBJ1-2, with TRBD1 identical over 8 bases. The CDR3 runs to 12 residues. Germline assignment: CDR1 SEHNR and CDR2 FQNEAQ (reference sequence).

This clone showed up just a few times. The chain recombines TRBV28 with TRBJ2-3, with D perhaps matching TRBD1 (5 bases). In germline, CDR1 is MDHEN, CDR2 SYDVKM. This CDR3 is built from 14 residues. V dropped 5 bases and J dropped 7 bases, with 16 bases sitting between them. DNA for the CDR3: TGTGCCAGCAGTCCCCGACAGACACACCATACGCAGTATTTT. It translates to CASSPRQTHHTQYF.